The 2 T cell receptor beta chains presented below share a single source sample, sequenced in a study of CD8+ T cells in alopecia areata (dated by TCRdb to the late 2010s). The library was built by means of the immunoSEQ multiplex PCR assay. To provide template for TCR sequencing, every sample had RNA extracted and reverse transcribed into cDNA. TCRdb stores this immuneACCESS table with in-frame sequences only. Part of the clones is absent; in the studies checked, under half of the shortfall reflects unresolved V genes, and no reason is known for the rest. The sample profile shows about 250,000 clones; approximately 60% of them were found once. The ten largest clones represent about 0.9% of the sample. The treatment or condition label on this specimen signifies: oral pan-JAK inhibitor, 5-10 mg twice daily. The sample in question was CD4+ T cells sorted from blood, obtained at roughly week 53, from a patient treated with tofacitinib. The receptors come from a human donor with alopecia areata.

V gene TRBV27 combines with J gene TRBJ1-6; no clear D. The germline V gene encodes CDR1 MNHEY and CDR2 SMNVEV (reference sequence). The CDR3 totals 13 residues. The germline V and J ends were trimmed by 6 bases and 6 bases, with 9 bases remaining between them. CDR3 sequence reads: CASSLRANSPLHF. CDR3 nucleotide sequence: TGTGCCAGCAGCCTTAGGGCTAATTCACCCCTCCACTTT.

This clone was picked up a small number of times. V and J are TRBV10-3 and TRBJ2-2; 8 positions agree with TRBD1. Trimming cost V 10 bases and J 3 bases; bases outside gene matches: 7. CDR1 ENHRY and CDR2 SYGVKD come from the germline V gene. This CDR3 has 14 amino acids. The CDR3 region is CATEGQADTGELFF. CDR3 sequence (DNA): TGTGCCACCGAGGGACAGGCAGACACCGGGGAGCTGTTTTTT.